The 9 T cell receptor beta chains reported below all come from one sample, sequenced in a study of blood T cell repertoires in COVID-19. Libraries were prepared by immunoSEQ multiplex PCR; TCRdb keeps only in-frame clonotypes and omits some of them. Seen here are 150,000 to 200,000 clones, about 83% observed once, and the top ten hold roughly 3.9%. Sequencing used peripheral blood. Source of these receptors: a man in his late teens or twenties with active or convalescent COVID-19.

V gene TRBV14 combines with J gene TRBJ1-4; D ambiguous. V gave up 0 bases and J gave up 0 bases, with 8 bases separating them. Germline CDR1 SGHDN, CDR2 FVKESK. This CDR3 is 16 amino acids long. The CDR3 loop reads CASSQDRGATNEKLFF. The CDR3 DNA is TGTGCCAGCAGCCAAGATAGAGGTGCAACTAATGAAAAACTGTTTTTT.

The chain is built from TRBV28 and TRBJ1-4; 7 bases line up with TRBD1. This CDR3 contains 15 residues. The germline V gene has CDR1 MDHEN and CDR2 SYDVKM. Unmatched junction bases numbered 12, after V lost 6 bases and J lost 8 bases. The CDR3 DNA reads as TGTGCCAGCAGCTCTGGGGACAGCCTACCAGAAAAACTGTTTTTT. Translated: CASSSGDSLPEKLFF.

The chain combines TRBV9 with TRBJ2-3; maybe TRBD2 (5 bases). The germline V gene encodes CDR1 SGDLS and CDR2 YYNGEE. The CDR3 has 13 residues. Trimming took off 0 bases at V and 4 bases at J, with 6 bases between the two ends. This CDR3 is CASSVGGADTQYF. CDR3 sequence (DNA): TGTGCCAGCAGCGTAGGGGGAGCAGATACGCAGTATTTT. Variable domain in full (rest from reference TRBV9 and TRBJ2-3): DSGVTQTPKHLITATGQRVTLRCSPRSGDLSVYWYQQSLDQGLQFLIQYYNGEERAKGNILERFSAQQFPDLHSELNLSSLELGDSALYFCASSVGGADTQYFGPGTRLTVL.

This rearrangement joins TRBV7-3 to TRBJ1-1; D is unresolved. Trimming cost V 3 bases and J 3 bases, with 11 bases left between them. The germline V gene has CDR1 SGHTA and CDR2 FQGTGA. The CDR3 loop spans 14 amino acids. CDR3 sequence (DNA): TGTGCCAGCAGCTTCCAAATCCGGGACACTGAAGCTTTCTTT. It specifies CASSFQIRDTEAFF. Supplemented by reference TRBV7-3 and TRBJ1-1, the full variable domain reads GAGVSQTPSNKVTEKGKYVELRCDPISGHTALYWYRQSLGQGPEFLIYFQGTGAADDSGLPNDRFFAVRPEGSVSTLKIQRTERGDSAVYLCASSFQIRDTEAFFGQGTRLTVV.

In its sample, this clone was seen once. V gene TRBV5-6 combines with J gene TRBJ1-5, with 9 bases aligning to TRBD1. The CDR3 is made up of 15 amino acids. Germline V gene data show CDR1 as SGHDT and CDR2 as YYEEEE. V trimming: 0 bases; J trimming: 5 bases; junction bases outside the gene matches: 3. The CDR3 region has the DNA TGTGCCAGCAGCTTGGCCCGGGACAGGGATCAGCCCCAGCATTTT. It encodes CASSLARDRDQPQHF.

The rearrangement joins TRBV7-3 to TRBJ1-2; 10 nucleotides align to TRBD1. The CDR3 totals 18 residues. Germline assignment: CDR1 SGHTA and CDR2 FQGTGA. V was pared by 5 bases and J by 2 bases, with 14 bases of the junction left unmatched. CDR3 nucleotides: TGTGCCAGCAGCCTCCGGGACAGGGGACGTCAGTGGAACTATGGCTACACCTTC. This translates into CASSLRDRGRQWNYGYTF.

This clone was detected only once. The chain uses TRBV7-3 and TRBJ2-3; 7 bases align to TRBD2. The CDR3 covers 18 residues. In germline, CDR1 is SGHTA, CDR2 FQGTGA. Trimming took 3 bases from V and 2 from J; bases not matched to a gene: 14. The CDR3: CASSFKNRDYQDTDTQYF. CDR3 nucleotide sequence: TGTGCCAGCAGCTTTAAAAACCGGGACTACCAGGACACAGATACGCAGTATTTT.

The rearrangement joins TRBV3-1 (or the pseudogene TRBV3-2) to TRBJ2-2, with TRBD1 matching 7 bases. Germline V CDR1 and CDR2: LGHDT, YNNKEL (reference sequence). CDR3 length: 16 amino acids. The V segment lost 3 bases and the J segment 1 base; nucleotides outside the gene matches: 5. CDR3 region: CASSQSDRRNTGELFF. The CDR3 DNA reads as TGTGCCAGCAGCCAGTCGGACAGGAGGAACACCGGGGAGCTGTTTTTT.

This chain links TRBV7-9 with TRBJ1-2, with D unclear. Germline CDR1 reads SEHNR; CDR2 reads FQNEAQ (reference sequence). The V and J ends lost 8 bases and 1 base respectively, with 8 bases between them. CDR3 size: 12 residues. Written as DNA, the CDR3 is TGTGCCAGCCGTCTCCTTAACTATGGCTACACCTTC. It yields the protein CASRLLNYGYTF.